This T cell receptor (beta chain) was observed in a study of Ad26.COV2.S vaccination and SARS-CoV-2 variants. Profiled with immunoSEQ multiplex PCR; TCRdb holds only in-frame clones, not every one. The sample yields roughly 680,000 clones, roughly 90% seen once. Points on this clone: No antigen is known for it.

Indicated treatment: some 19 received Ad26.COV2.S at low or high dose, single or two shots; about 5 received placebo; per-sample allocation not given. Samples analyzed were those drawn on day 63 after the first vaccine or placebo injection. Study observations and caveats: Vaccine recipients had higher spike-specific TCR breadth than placebo recipients. TCR breadth and depth estimates may have understated total T cell responses.

Sample: peripheral blood, taken in a trial of Ad26.COV2.S vaccine versus placebo. The TCR was taken from a person aged 18-60 years who received the Ad26.COV2.S COVID-19 vaccine or a placebo.

The CDR3 sequence is CASSEVYNRGDEQYF. The CDR3 coding sequence is TGCGCCAGCAGTGAGGTTTACAACCGGGGCGACGAGCAGTACTTC. The rearrangement links TRBV10-2 to TRBJ2-7, with D perhaps given as TRBD1 or TRBD2 (5 bases each). V was shortened by 2 bases and J by 5 bases, with 16 bases between the two germline ends. Looked up from germline, CDR1 is WSHSY and CDR2 is SAAADI. This CDR3 is 15 amino acids long.